The entry below describes one T cell receptor (beta chain). This record belongs to a study of tumor-infiltrating lymphocytes in oesophageal squamous cell carcinoma. This CDR3 spans 13 amino acids. Germline values: CDR1 KGHDR, CDR2 SFDVKD. V lost 10 bases and J 6 bases, leaving 15 bases between the germline ends. TCRdb independently ran MiXCR on the PCR reads; one entry per CDR3 protein. In the table there are about 21,000 distinct CDR3 sequences, more than 30% of which are singletons. Sequenced sample: esophageal tumor tissue. The chain has TRBV24-1 and TRBJ1-5, with TRBD1 as a possible D gene (6 bases). The receptor comes from a male donor with esophageal squamous cell carcinoma. CDR3 sequence reads: CATSQGPGQPQHF. The CDR3 nucleotides are TGTGCCACATCGCAGGGGCCGGGTCAGCCCCAGCATTTT.